This TCR beta chain derives from a study of T cell changes during pregnancy in multiple sclerosis. The repertoire was sequenced with immunoSEQ multiplex PCR; TCRdb's copy has only in-frame clones and lacks some. Of around 60,000 clones listed, roughly 94% are singletons. The CDR3 is 16 residues long. Trimming took 4 bases from V and 5 from J; bases not matched to a gene: 11. Germline V gene lookup returns CDR1 SGHRS and CDR2 YFSETQ. The sequence was collected from a female donor with multiple sclerosis, enrolled in a pregnancy study. This chain links TRBV5-1 with TRBJ2-5, with 10 bases lining up with TRBD2. Sequencing was performed on CD8+ T cells from peripheral blood mononuclear cells, taken in the third trimester of pregnancy. DNA of the CDR3: TGCGCCAGCAGCCTCCTCCGGACTAGCGGAAGGGAGACCCAGTACTTC. Its translation: CASSLLRTSGRETQYF.